This T cell receptor (beta chain) was identified in a study of regulatory T cells in long-lasting Graves disease listed by TCRdb under 2021. With respect to the entire study: Newly diagnosed Graves' disease patients had taken antithyroid drugs for less than 3 months. Persistent Graves' disease patients were compared with newly diagnosed Graves' disease patients by peripheral blood TCR sequencing and RNA sequencing. The study was conducted in China and was registered as a clinical trial. TCR sequencing covered 13 persistent and approximately 20 newly diagnosed Graves' disease patients, around 33 samples in total. Study-wide findings and limitations: Persistent Graves' disease patients showed lower TCR Shannon entropy and fewer highly expanded clones than newly diagnosed patients, suggesting clonal expansion. Preferential use of TRBV28, TRBJ1-2 and TRBJ2-5 was observed in persistent disease, whereas TRBV20-1 and TRBJ2-1 were favored in newly diagnosed disease. The authors acknowledged the small sample size as a limitation that may reduce accuracy. Only the TCR beta chain was sequenced and analyzed. Persistent patients shared more public clonotypes among themselves (around 2,800) than newly diagnosed patients did (about 1,000). Because the primary lesion, thyroid tissue, could not be accessed, the study looked at peripheral blood alone.

Libraries were constructed by multiplex PCR. Sequencing relied on an Illumina HiSeq 4000. iRepertoire HTBI primers and Arm-PCR amplification of CDR3 regions were used to construct TCR beta libraries. PCR products were gel purified before sequencing. The paper's processing steps were these. Gene usage analysis of CDR3 amino acid clonotypes used the approximately 62 TRBV and about 14 TRBJ segments found across samples. COPE and FqMerger were used to merge the filtered high-quality paired reads into contigs. BLAST was used to align contigs to the IMGT TRBV, TRBD and TRBJ reference genes, and CDR3 was defined following IMGT. Any clonotype with a frequency above 0.1% was counted as a highly expanded clone. Shannon entropy was used to measure repertoire diversity, and the Gini coefficient was used to measure V-J evenness. A clonotype was considered public if more than one individual shared it. The raw public data were reprocessed by TCRdb itself: fastp quality trimming at Q25, MiXCR clonotype calling, in-frame beta chains only. Here each entry gathers all rows of one CDR3 protein and keeps the most common genes and DNA. V and J calls and clone size were set by TCRdb, not the authors. This sample holds about 540,000 distinct CDR3 sequences; approximately 12% were observed only once. The leading ten clones occupy under 10% of the sample.

The CDR3 runs 14 amino acids, cysteine and phenylalanine included. The only DNA kept is the CDR3, 42 bases in frame from the first base. At the junction V is shortened by 5 bases and J by 0 bases, with 11 bases in between. Taken from the germline V gene (reference sequence), the CDR1 and CDR2 loops are GTSNPN and SVGIG. What this sample's time point label stands for: newly diagnosed GD, antithyroid drugs for less than 3 months. For both TCR sequencing and RNA sequencing, RNA was extracted from PBMCs using TRIzol. The diagnosis of Graves' disease followed American Thyroid Association guidelines. Patients for the study were recruited at an endocrinology department in Xi'an, China. Each patient gave about 8.1 milliliters of peripheral blood, collected in an EDTA anticoagulant tube. PBMCs were isolated by Ficoll Paque Plus density gradient separation without further T cell sorting. An Agilent 2100 Bioanalyzer and agarose gel were used to check RNA quality, and a NanoDrop 2000 was used to measure RNA concentration.

This clonotype was picked up many times. What this receptor recognizes is not known. The input lacks base qualities; no much larger clone sits a single base away. These data were likewise used in another study, on T cells in Graves' hyperthyroidism and ophthalmopathy. The second study, in turn, reports: Graves' hyperthyroidism was defined as stable when no progression to ophthalmopathy occurred over 18 months of follow-up. Hyperthyroidism patients were newly diagnosed, with disease duration under 2 months, and aged 18 to 65 years. The study excluded patients with uncontrolled infections, other autoimmune diseases, pregnancy or lactation. Clinical symptoms, serum thyroxine and TRAb, thyroid ultrasound, and orbital computed tomography formed the basis for the diagnoses. The first round of RT-PCR for the TCR CDR3 was performed with the HTBI primer set and the Qiagen OneStep RT-PCR kit. Most expanded thyroid clonotypes (frequency above 0.001) were also found in blood, which suggests that blood repertoires may mirror thyroid immune responses. A model built on a 13 V-J signature distinguished ophthalmopathy from stable hyperthyroidism, reaching roughly 88% sensitivity and around 81% specificity in cross-validation and 80%/75% in testing. In validation, the model predicted progression to ophthalmopathy with approximately 71% sensitivity and about 72% specificity, a median of roughly seven months before onset. To identify distinguishing TCR V-J signatures, a discovery cohort of 90 to 100 patients was used, comprising 43 with Graves' ophthalmopathy and 55 to 65 with stable Graves' hyperthyroidism. Prospective prediction of ophthalmopathy was tested in an independent validation cohort of approximately 19 hyperthyroidism patients and 15 to 17 patients who later progressed to ophthalmopathy. The 95 to 100 discovery patients were randomly split 7:3 into training and test sets. In about six Graves' hyperthyroidism patients, the study also compared T-cell repertoires from thyroid tissue with T-cell repertoires from blood. Once sampling was done, hyperthyroidism patients were given methimazole at a starting dose of 30 mg daily, whereas ophthalmopathy patients were given high-dose intravenous methylprednisolone. Libraries were constructed in a second round of multiplex PCR, after which size selection and purification were carried out. Paired-end sequencing of the libraries was performed with 100 bp reads on an Illumina HiSeq2000. Raw data were processed with SOAPnuke, discarding reads with adapters, uncalled bases, mean Phred below 15, or no exact constant-primer or identifier match. High-quality paired reads were merged using COPE v1.2.5, and each unique nucleotide sequence was defined as a clonotype. MiTCR v1.1 was used to align clonotypes to the IMGT TRBV, TRBD and TRBJ reference segments. The analysis included only V-J combinations with a frequency above 0.0001, which together covered 99% to 99.2% of the repertoires. The TCS score was defined as F50 (clonal expansion) divided by E x V (chaos), with BLOSUM62-based TCRdist calculated between CDR3 peptides within each V-J. Welch's t-statistics and random forest reduced fewer than 600 V-J features to 10 to 15, which were used in a naive Bayes classifier (R e1071). Sample size was not statistically predetermined, and investigators were not blinded to group allocation. According to the paper, TCR Vbeta CDR3 sequencing was carried out on over 130 peripheral blood samples, which came from fewer than 50 ophthalmopathy, 75 to 80 hyperthyroidism and some 17 progressor patients.

Sequencing used peripheral blood mononuclear cells (PBMCs), obtained at new diagnosis, from a patient treated with antithyroid drugs. The sequence came from a man aged 25-45 years with Graves disease. Donor details come from another sample of the same person, matched by shared clones. The chain is assembled from TRBV30 and TRBJ1-3, with a weak D call of TRBD1 (5 bases match). The CDR3 region: CAWVTGNSGNTIYF. The DNA sequence is as follows: TGTGCCTGGGTTACAGGAAACTCTGGAAACACCATATATTTT.